A selection of T cell receptor beta chains follows, all from one sample in a study of shared clonotypes between healthy human individuals. Libraries were prepared by immunoSEQ multiplex PCR; TCRdb keeps only in-frame clonotypes and omits some of them. The sample has fewer than 600,000 clones, 75% to 80% seen once. Source material: PBMCs. The source is a woman aged 40 to 50 in good health. Some clones in this sample may be carry-over from other donors' samples. CDR3s include the opening cysteine and the closing phenylalanine or tryptophan. A D gene is named only where the DNA matches it firmly. The size entry is marked missing in some rows and otherwise reads once, few, many or a size class.

j_call cdr3_length clone_size v_call d_call cdr3_aa cdr3_nt
TRBJ1-4 14 many TRBV6-4 - CASGSGRPNEKLFF TGTGCCAGCGGTAGCGGGCGGCCTAATGAAAAACTGTTTTTT
TRBJ2-7 14 - TRBV11-2 - CASSPDWTSYEQYF TGTGCCAGCAGCCCTGACTGGACATCCTACGAGCAGTACTTC
TRBJ2-2 17 - TRBV27 TRBD2 CASTLSLAGGYGGELFF TGTGCCAGCACCCTATCCCTAGCGGGAGGGTATGGCGGGGAGCTGTTTTTT
TRBJ1-1 12 - TRBV28 - CASSFSQYEAFF TGTGCCAGCAGTTTCTCACAGTATGAAGCTTTCTTT
TRBJ2-5 13 - TRBV6-6 TRBD1 CASSTGQTGEQYF TGTGCCAGCAGCACGGGACAGACCGGGGAGCAGTACTTC
TRBJ2-1 11 - TRBV7-9 - CASSSHSEQFF TGTGCCAGCAGCTCCCACTCTGAGCAGTTCTTC
TRBJ1-2 16 - TRBV2 TRBD1 CASRGGTGGELYGYTF TGTGCCAGCCGCGGTGGGACAGGGGGCGAACTCTATGGCTACACCTTC
TRBJ2-1 16 - TRBV29-1 TRBD2 CSPKERTSGGYNEQFF TGCAGCCCCAAAGAGCGTACTAGCGGGGGCTACAATGAGCAATTCTTC
TRBJ1-6 12 - TRBV30 - CAWARGPGTLHF TGTGCCTGGGCCCGGGGGCCGGGGACCCTCCACTTT
TRBJ2-7 12 many TRBV28 - CASTGNTYEQYF TGTGCCAGCACCGGGAACACCTACGAGCAGTACTTC
TRBJ1-1 13 once TRBV28 - CAGTGTANTEAFF TGTGCCGGTACAGGGACTGCGAACACTGAAGCTTTCTTT
TRBJ2-1 14 once TRBV27 TRBD1 CASSLWDRGNEQFF TGTGCCAGCAGTCTATGGGACAGGGGCAATGAGCAGTTCTTC
TRBJ1-3 13 - TRBV4-1 - CASSQEPLRTAYF TGCGCCAGCAGCCAAGAGCCGCTCCGGACAGCATATTTT
TRBJ1-1 13 - TRBV4-1 - CASSHLHDLEAFF TGCGCCAGCAGCCACTTACATGATTTAGAAGCTTTCTTT
TRBJ2-7 15 - TRBV4-1 - CASSQESARFYEQYF TGCGCCAGCAGCCAAGAGTCGGCCAGATTCTACGAGCAGTACTTC
TRBJ1-5 16 few TRBV7-8 - CASSLAAGWSNQPQHF TGTGCCAGCAGCTTAGCGGCGGGTTGGAGCAATCAGCCCCAGCATTTT
TRBJ2-2 14 - TRBV7-2 - CATRPGRMGGELFF TGTGCCACCCGACCCGGACGGATGGGCGGGGAGCTGTTTTTT
TRBJ2-7 14 - TRBV4-2 - CASSQDRDVSEQYF TGTGCCAGCAGCCAAGATAGGGATGTGAGCGAGCAGTACTTC
TRBJ1-2 12 - TRBV6-1 - CASSEPRVGYTF TGTGCCAGCAGTGAACCCAGGGTCGGCTACACCTTC
TRBJ1-4 15 - TRBV9 - CASSPPRGGNEKLFF TGTGCCAGCAGCCCCCCCCGGGGGGGCAATGAAAAACTGTTTTTT
TRBJ2-3 15 - TRBV10-3 - CAISEGQSSTDTQYF TGTGCCATCAGTGAGGGGCAGTCTAGCACAGATACGCAGTATTTT
TRBJ2-7 12 - TRBV10-3 - CAISDWSYEQYF TGTGCCATCAGTGATTGGTCCTACGAGCAGTACTTC
TRBJ2-1 16 few TRBV5-1 TRBD2 CASSFRTSGSWNEQFF TGCGCCAGCAGCTTCCGGACTAGCGGCTCGTGGAATGAGCAGTTCTTC
TRBJ2-5 14 - TRBV2 TRBD1 CASRKDRSQETQYF TGTGCCAGCAGGAAGGACAGGTCCCAAGAGACCCAGTACTTC
TRBJ2-7 15 - TRBV4-1 - CASSLGRGGSYEQYF TGCGCCAGCAGCTTGGGCAGGGGGGGATCCTACGAGCAGTACTTC
TRBJ2-2 16 - TRBV27 TRBD2 CASTVLAGAPSGELFF TGTGCCAGCACCGTACTAGCGGGAGCTCCCTCCGGGGAGCTGTTTTTT
TRBJ2-3 13 - TRBV6-1 - CASLVTGTDTQYF TGTGCCAGTCTGGTAACAGGGACCGATACGCAGTATTTT
TRBJ2-1 15 - TRBV5-5 TRBD2 CASSQGLAGVNEQFF TGCGCCAGCAGCCAAGGTCTAGCGGGAGTCAATGAGCAGTTCTTC
TRBJ2-7 14 few TRBV5-4 - CASSLGGAIYEQYF TGTGCCAGCAGCCTGGGGGGCGCGATATACGAGCAGTACTTC
TRBJ1-4 19 - TRBV7-2 TRBD1 CASSYTTGGILGTNEKLFF TGTGCCAGCAGCTACACTACAGGGGGCATACTAGGAACTAATGAAAAACTGTTTTTT
TRBJ2-5 11 - TRBV20-1 - CSASGEETQYF TGCAGTGCTAGCGGAGAAGAGACCCAGTACTTC
TRBJ2-5 13 - TRBV27 TRBD2 CASSVWGGETQYF TGTGCCAGCAGCGTCTGGGGGGGAGAGACCCAGTACTTC